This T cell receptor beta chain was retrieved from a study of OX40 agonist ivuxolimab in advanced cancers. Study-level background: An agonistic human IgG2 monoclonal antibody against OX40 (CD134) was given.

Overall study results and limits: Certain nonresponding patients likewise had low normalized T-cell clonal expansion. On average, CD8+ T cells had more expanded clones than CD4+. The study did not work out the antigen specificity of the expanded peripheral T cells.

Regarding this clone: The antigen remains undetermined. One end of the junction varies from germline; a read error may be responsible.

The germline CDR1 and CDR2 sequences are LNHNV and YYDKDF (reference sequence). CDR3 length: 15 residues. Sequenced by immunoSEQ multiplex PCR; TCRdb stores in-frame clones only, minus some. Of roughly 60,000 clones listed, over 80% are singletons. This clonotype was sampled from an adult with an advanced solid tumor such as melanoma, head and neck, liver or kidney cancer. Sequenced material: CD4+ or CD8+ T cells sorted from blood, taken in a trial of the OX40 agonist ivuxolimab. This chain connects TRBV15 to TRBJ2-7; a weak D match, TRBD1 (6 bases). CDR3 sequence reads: CATSRGTVLFYKQYF. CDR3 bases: TGTGCCACCAGCAGAGGGACAGTCCTTTTCTACAAGCAGTACTTC.